The clone carrying this TCR beta chain was seen only once. This entry is derived from a study of control samples from healthy donors and cancer patients. Clones were sequenced by immunoSEQ multiplex PCR, and TCRdb holds only the in-frame ones, with some missing. The sample includes 65,000 to 75,000 clones, over 75% of them seen just once. V lost 2 bases, J lost 3 bases, and 4 bases stayed unmatched. Germline assignment: CDR1 SGDLS and CDR2 YYNGEE. The CDR3 consists of 15 residues. The specimen sequenced was blood. This sequence originates from a woman aged 50 to 60 in good health. V and J are TRBV9 and TRBJ2-1; 8 bases agree with TRBD2. CDR3 in amino acids: CASSVSGSGYNEQFF. CDR3 DNA sequence: TGTGCCAGCAGCGTCAGCGGGAGTGGCTACAATGAGCAGTTCTTC. Based on the CDR3 plus reference TRBV9 and TRBJ2-1, the full variable domain is DSGVTQTPKHLITATGQRVTLRCSPRSGDLSVYWYQQSLDQGLQFLIQYYNGEERAKGNILERFSAQQFPDLHSELNLSSLELGDSALYFCASSVSGSGYNEQFFGPGTRLTVL.